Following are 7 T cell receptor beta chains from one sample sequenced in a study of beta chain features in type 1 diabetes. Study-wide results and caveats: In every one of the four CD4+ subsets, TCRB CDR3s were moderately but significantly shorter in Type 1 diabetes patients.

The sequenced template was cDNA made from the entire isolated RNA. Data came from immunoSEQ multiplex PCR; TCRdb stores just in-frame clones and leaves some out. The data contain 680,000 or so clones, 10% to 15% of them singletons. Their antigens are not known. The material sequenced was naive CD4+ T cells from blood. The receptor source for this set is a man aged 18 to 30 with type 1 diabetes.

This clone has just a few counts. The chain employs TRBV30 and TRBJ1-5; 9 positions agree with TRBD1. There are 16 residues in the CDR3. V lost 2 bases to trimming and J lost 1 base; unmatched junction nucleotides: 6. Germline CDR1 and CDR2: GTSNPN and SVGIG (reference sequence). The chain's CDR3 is CAWSLGQGLSNQPQHF. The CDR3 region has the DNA TGTGCCTGGAGTTTGGGACAGGGTCTGAGCAATCAGCCCCAGCATTTT.

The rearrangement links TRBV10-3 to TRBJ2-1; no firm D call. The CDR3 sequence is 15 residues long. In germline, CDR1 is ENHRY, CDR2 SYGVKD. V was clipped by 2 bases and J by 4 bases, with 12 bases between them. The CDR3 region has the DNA TGTGCCATCAGTGAGATGTTCAGTGGGTACAATGAGCAGTTCTTC. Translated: CAISEMFSGYNEQFF.

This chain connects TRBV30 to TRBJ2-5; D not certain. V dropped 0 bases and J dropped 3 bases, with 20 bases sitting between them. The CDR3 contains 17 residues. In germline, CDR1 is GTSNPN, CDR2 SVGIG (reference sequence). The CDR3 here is CAWSVMALTFSKETQYF. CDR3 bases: TGTGCCTGGAGTGTAATGGCCCTGACGTTTAGCAAAGAGACCCAGTACTTC. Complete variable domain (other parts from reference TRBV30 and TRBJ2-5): SQTIHQWPATLVQPVGSPLSLECTVEGTSNPNLYWYRQAAGRGLQLLFYSVGIGQISSEVPQNLSASRPQDRQFILSSKKLLLSDSGFYLCAWSVMALTFSKETQYFGPGTRLLVL.

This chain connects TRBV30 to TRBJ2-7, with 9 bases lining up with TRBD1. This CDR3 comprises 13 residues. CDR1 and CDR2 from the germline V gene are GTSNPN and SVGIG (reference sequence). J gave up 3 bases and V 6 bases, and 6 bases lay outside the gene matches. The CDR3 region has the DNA TGTGCCTGTACCGGGACAGGGCTCTACGAGCAGTACTTC. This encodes CACTGTGLYEQYF.

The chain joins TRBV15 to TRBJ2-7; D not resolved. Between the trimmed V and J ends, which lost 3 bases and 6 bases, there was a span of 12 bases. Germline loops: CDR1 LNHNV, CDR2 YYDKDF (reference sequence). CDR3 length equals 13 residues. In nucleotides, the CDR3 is TGTGCCACCAGCAGGTCCCCCCCGGGCGAGCAGTACTTC. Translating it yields CATSRSPPGEQYF.

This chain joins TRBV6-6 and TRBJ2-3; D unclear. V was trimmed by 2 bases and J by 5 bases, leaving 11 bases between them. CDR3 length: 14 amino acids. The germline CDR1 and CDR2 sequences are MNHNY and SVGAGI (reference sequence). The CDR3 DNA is TGTGCCAGCAGTTACCCATCCGAGAGAGATACGCAGTATTTT. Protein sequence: CASSYPSERDTQYF.

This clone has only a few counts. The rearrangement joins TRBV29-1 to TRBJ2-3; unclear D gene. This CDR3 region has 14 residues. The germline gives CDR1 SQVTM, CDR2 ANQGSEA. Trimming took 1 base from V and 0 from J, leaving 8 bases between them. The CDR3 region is CSVEAVPSTDTQYF. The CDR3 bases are TGCAGCGTTGAAGCGGTCCCTAGCACAGATACGCAGTATTTT.